This T cell receptor (beta chain) was retrieved from a study of shared clonotypes between healthy human individuals (dated by TCRdb to the early 2020s). For the wider study: A few men and a couple of women, aged 18 to 49 years, made up the cohort. For each donor, CD4 naive and CD4 memory were each run on three plates, CD8 naive on two plates, and CD8 memory on one plate. To estimate repertoire size and how much clonotype sharing occurs between individuals, the study deeply sequenced the blood TCR repertoires of several healthy adults. To increase sequencing depth and limit assay-specific biases, different laboratories used diverse techniques to prepare libraries and sequence TCR repertoires. Leukapheresis yielded between about 0.94 and 10 billion PBMCs per donor. Here is what the overall study found, with its caveats: About 5% of naive CD4, around 3.5% of naive CD8, approximately 2.2% of memory CD4, and approximately 0.4% of memory CD8 clonotypes were shared across several donors. Pairwise subsampling indicated that sequencing depth was expected to affect the degree of clonotype sharing among donors. Compared with non-shared clonotypes, the clonotypes found in all four sorted-subset donors had higher generation probabilities. The genetic and exposure-history diversity represented was limited by the small number of donors. Incomplete sequencing was indicated by rarefaction of sorted-subset datasets, despite the large sequencing depth. Sampling was restricted to blood, and TCR repertoires in tissue are likely to differ from TCR repertoires in blood. Larger estimated clonotype richness was generally found for naive subsets than for memory subsets.

In regard to this clone: Its binding antigen is unknown. Nothing much larger sits one base from this clone, and base qualities are not available.

Healthy HIV-negative adults with no recently reported acute infections or vaccinations were included as donors. Every donor was a Caucasian adult residing in Nashville, Tennessee, USA. CD4+ T cells were enriched by magnetic negative selection; naive cells were then positively selected on CD45RA, and the negative fraction formed the memory subset. After blood collection by leukapheresis, PBMCs were isolated using Ficoll-Histopaque density gradient centrifugation and then cryopreserved in the vapor phase of liquid nitrogen. Purity and quantity of every magnetically sorted T cell population were checked by analytical flow cytometry. From each sorted fraction, genomic DNA was isolated and quantified by UV absorbance on a Nanodrop 2000c. According to the germline V gene, CDR1 reads MGHRA and CDR2 reads YSYEKL. V is cut by 0 bases and J by 4 bases, and the space between the germline ends is 13 bases. From the cysteine through the phenylalanine, the CDR3 covers 16 amino acids. Left in the record is the CDR3 DNA by itself, 48 bases read in frame from the first base.

Using the deep immunoSEQ assay, TCR CDR3 regions were amplified from genomic DNA by multiplex PCR. Genomic DNA extracted from each cell subset was distributed evenly over all wells of several immunoSEQ 96-well plates, and each plate served as one replicate. For sorted subsets, each replicate PCR was loaded with 200 ng genomic DNA, equivalent to approximately 27,000 T cell genomes. Purified libraries were quantified with a Qubit 3.0 fluorometer, sized on a Bioanalyzer 2100, and re-quantified with the KAPA Library Quantification kit. Each immunoSEQ 96-well plate was sequenced on its own single-read 150-cycle Illumina NextSeq 550 flow cell. Regarding the original processing steps: Because only junctional sequences without quality scores were contained in the immunoSEQ output, filtering matching that applied to full-length reads could not be performed. To assign V/J genes and CDR3, sequences were annotated using PyIR, a Python wrapper for IgBLAST v1.9, with IMGT germline references. Reads with weak V/J assignments (E-value above 1e-6), missing CDR3, stop codons, out-of-frame junctions, or ambiguous translated residues were removed. V3J clonotypes were defined by identical inferred V gene, J gene, and CDR3 amino acid sequence. The percentage overlap between two repertoires was calculated by dividing the number of shared unique clonotypes by the size of the smaller repertoire. RTK rarefaction, the Chao1 estimator, and Recon v2.1 estimates of unobserved clonotypes were used to assess repertoire richness. For all TCRbeta clonotypes obtained by the gDNA method from a few donors, generation probabilities were computed with OLGA. Not all clones reach the TCRdb copy of this immuneACCESS table, which keeps in-frame sequences only. Checked studies attribute under half of the gap to unresolved V genes and leave the rest unexplained. V and J calls plus clone size are reproduced from that table; the DNA served to infer D and trimming. A total of over a million clones appear in this sample, about 75% of them only once. About 1.5% of the sample comes from the top ten.

The chain was built from TRBV4-1 and TRBJ2-1, with the D segment identity uncertain. Sequenced sample: memory CD4+ T cells sorted from blood. This specimen's cell subset or site label, per the study, means: CD45RA-negative fraction. The sequence was obtained from a man in his late teens or twenties in good health. The nucleotide sequence is given as TGCGCCAGCAGCCAAGATCGCACCCAGGCATACAATGAGCAGTTCTTC. Translated, this is CASSQDRTQAYNEQFF.